The 27 T cell receptor beta chains reported below all come from one sample, sequenced in a study of vaccination and CD4 T cells after COVID-19. An Oncomine TCR Beta short-read assay was used to sequence the DNA from cultured CD4+ T cells. MiXCR, run by TCRdb on the PCR reads, gives a single entry per CDR3 protein. The sample includes 15,000 to 17,000 distinct CDR3 sequences, around 48% of them seen just once. No antigen has been identified for these receptors. Treatment denoted: roughly 10-day PBMC culture with coronavirus spike peptide pools or control peptides (ViraFEST assay). This material consisted of CD4+ T cells from blood, cultured in vitro, taken before SARS-CoV-2 vaccination. These receptors originate from a human donor who had recovered from COVID-19.

This clonotype was seen once. The J gene is TRBJ1-4, the V gene TRBV12-3 or TRBV12-4; TRBD1 matches 7 bases. The trim removed 10 bases at V and 6 bases at J, leaving 8 bases unmatched. The CDR3 runs to 13 residues. In nucleotides, the CDR3 is TGTGCCACTGGGACAGCCTATGATGAAAAACTGTTTTTT. Its protein is CATGTAYDEKLFF.

The chain is built from TRBV20-1 and TRBJ2-3, with 11 bases that match TRBD2. Unmatched junction bases numbered 11, after V lost 5 bases and J lost 4 bases. This CDR3 spans 16 amino acids. The germline V gene has CDR1 DFQATT and CDR2 SNEGSKA (reference sequence). The DNA for the CDR3 is TGCAGTGCTTACAAGGGAACTAGCGGGAGTCCAGATACGCAGTATTTT. Translating it yields CSAYKGTSGSPDTQYF.

This clonotype has only a few counts. V is TRBV7-8 and J is TRBJ2-3, with D possibly matching TRBD1 (6 bases). CDR1 is SGHVS, CDR2 FQNEAQ, per germline. Trimming removed 0 bases at V and 2 bases at J, with 9 bases between. The CDR3 contains 15 residues. The CDR3: CASSLAQGNTDTQYF. The DNA of the CDR3 is TGTGCCAGCAGCTTAGCTCAGGGGAACACAGATACGCAGTATTTT.

The chain employs TRBV25-1 and TRBJ2-6, with D possibly being TRBD1 (5 bases). Germline lookup yields CDR1 MGHDK and CDR2 SYGVNS. V lost 4 bases to trimming and J lost 0 bases, with 13 bases between them. This CDR3 spans 17 amino acids. DNA for the CDR3: TGTGCCAGCAGTGCGAAGGACAACTACTCTGGGGCCAACGTCCTGACTTTC. Encoded protein: CASSAKDNYSGANVLTF.

This chain uses TRBV7-3 with TRBJ2-1; D remains unclear. Trimming shortened V by 4 bases and J by 5 bases, and 9 bases separated the two germline ends. The CDR3 has 13 amino acids. Germline V CDR1 and CDR2: SGHTA, FQGTGA. This chain's CDR3 is CASSSAADNEQFF. CDR3 sequence (DNA): TGTGCCAGCAGCTCCGCGGCTGACAATGAGCAGTTCTTC. The whole variable domain, remainder taken from reference TRBV7-3 and TRBJ2-1, is GAGVSQTPSNKVTEKGKYVELRCDPISGHTALYWYRQSLGQGPEFLIYFQGTGAADDSGLPNDRFFAVRPEGSVSTLKIQRTERGDSAVYLCASSSAADNEQFFGPGTRLTVL.

The gene calls are TRBV29-1 and TRBJ2-5; D is possibly TRBD1 (6 bases). The germline V gene has CDR1 SQVTM and CDR2 ANQGSEA. This CDR3 is 15 amino acids long. Trimming pared 3 bases from V and 5 bases from J, leaving 19 bases between. The CDR3 loop is CSVDLLGAQGETQYF. CDR3 DNA: TGCAGCGTTGATCTTTTGGGGGCTCAGGGTGAGACCCAGTACTTC. Drawing the rest from reference TRBV29-1 and TRBJ2-5, the complete variable domain is SAVISQKPSRDICQRGTSLTIQCQVDSQVTMMFWYRQQPGQSLTLIATANQGSEATYESGFVIDKFPISRPNLTFSTLTVSNMSPEDSSIYLCSVDLLGAQGETQYFGPGTRLLVL.

V gene TRBV20-1 combines with J gene TRBJ2-7, with D tentatively TRBD1 (5 bases). Trimming removed 6 bases at V and 6 bases at J, with 18 bases between. Germline V gives CDR1 DFQATT, CDR2 SNEGSKA (reference sequence). CDR3 length: 13 residues. The CDR3 protein is CSALVTGLFEQYF. The CDR3 nucleotides read TGCAGTGCCCTTGTTACAGGATTGTTCGAGCAGTACTTC.

The genes are TRBV7-8 and TRBJ2-1; tentative D call: TRBD2 (7 bases). Germline V gives CDR1 SGHVS, CDR2 FQNEAQ. V was shortened by 6 bases and J by 4 bases, with 22 bases between the two germline ends. There are 17 residues in the CDR3. CDR3 in amino acids: CASRPVIMAGAYNEQFF. CDR3 bases: TGTGCCAGCAGGCCTGTCATAATGGCGGGGGCTTACAATGAGCAGTTCTTC.

This clonotype was recorded a few times. The chain joins TRBV5-6 to TRBJ1-1; D is ambiguous. Germline V CDR1 and CDR2: SGHDT, YYEEEE. V was clipped by 2 bases and J by 2 bases, with 7 bases between them. CDR3 length equals 13 residues. The CDR3 DNA is TGTGCCAGCAGCTTTCAGGCCAACACTGAAGCTTTCTTT. Amino acid sequence: CASSFQANTEAFF.

J is TRBJ1-5 and V is TRBV28; D uncertain. The germline V and J ends were trimmed by 5 bases and 2 bases, with 16 bases remaining between them. In germline, CDR1 is MDHEN, CDR2 SYDVKM. CDR3 length: 16 amino acids. CDR3 sequence: CASSLSATPGNQPQHF. CDR3 coding DNA: TGTGCCAGCAGTCTGTCCGCGACTCCTGGCAATCAGCCCCAGCATTTT. The complete variable domain, with remaining parts taken from reference TRBV28 and TRBJ1-5, reads DVKVTQSSRYLVKRTGEKVFLECVQDMDHENMFWYRQDPGLGLRLIYFSYDVKMKEKGDIPEGYSVSREKKERFSLILESASTNQTSMYLCASSLSATPGNQPQHFGDGTRLSIL.

The chain recombines TRBV11-2 with TRBJ2-7, with a weak D call TRBD1 (6 bases). V lost 5 bases and J 4 bases, leaving 15 bases between the germline ends. CDR3 size: 14 residues. CDR1 SGHAT and CDR2 FQNNGV come from the germline V gene. The CDR3 sequence: CASSLRWTDYEQYF. CDR3 in DNA: TGTGCCAGCAGCCTTAGGTGGACAGATTACGAGCAGTACTTC.

The chain uses TRBV4-2 and TRBJ1-5; unclear D gene. From germline, CDR1 is LGHNA and CDR2 YNFKEQ. The CDR3 totals 13 residues. V lost 4 bases to trimming and J lost 5 bases, with 9 bases between them. The CDR3 bases are TGTGCCAGCAGCCTAGACTTAGATCAGCCCCAGCATTTT. This sequence encodes CASSLDLDQPQHF.

V and J are TRBV7-8 and TRBJ2-1, with D unclear. The CDR3 has 15 residues. V lost 0 bases and J lost 9, with 15 bases in between. Germline CDR1 SGHVS, CDR2 FQNEAQ. The CDR3 spells CASSLALGSGSEQFF. CDR3 bases: TGTGCCAGCAGCTTAGCCCTGGGTTCAGGATCTGAGCAGTTCTTC.

This clonotype has more than one count but fewer than ten. V is TRBV12-3 or TRBV12-4 and J is TRBJ2-3, with D unclear. Trimming left V 3 bases short and J 0 bases short, with 7 bases between. This CDR3 contains 14 residues. As DNA, the CDR3 is TGTGCCAGCAGTTTCAGTTCGAGCACAGATACGCAGTATTTT. Translated, it gives CASSFSSSTDTQYF.

The V gene is TRBV30, the J gene TRBJ2-7; 7 bases align to TRBD2. Germline lookup yields CDR1 GTSNPN and CDR2 SVGIG (reference sequence). The V gene end was trimmed by 3 bases and the J gene end by 3 bases; junction bases not matched to a gene: 11. This CDR3 has 15 amino acids. CDR3 bases: TGTGCCTGGAGGCCGGCGGGGGTGGGTCACTACGAGCAGTACTTC. Its translation is CAWRPAGVGHYEQYF.

The chain combines TRBV20-1 with TRBJ2-1; no definite D call. The germline gives CDR1 DFQATT, CDR2 SNEGSKA (reference sequence). The CDR3 spans 13 residues. The V end lost 5 bases, the J end lost 7 bases, and 15 bases lay between the germline ends. CDR3 DNA sequence: TGCAGTGCTGGAGCGCCCGACCTTAATGAGCAGTTCTTC. It yields the protein CSAGAPDLNEQFF.

This clonotype was seen a handful of times. This CDR3 reads CASSQGQEETQYF. As DNA, the CDR3 is TGTGCCAGCAGCCAGGGACAGGAAGAGACCCAGTACTTC. This chain connects TRBV2 to TRBJ2-5; 8 nucleotides agree with TRBD1. This CDR3 has 13 residues. Germline CDR1 SNHLY, CDR2 FYNNEI. Unmatched junction bases numbered 3, after V lost 6 bases and J lost 3 bases.

This chain joins TRBV12-3 or TRBV12-4 and TRBJ1-5; 7 bases fit TRBD1. The junction had 13 bases not matched to a gene; V was cut back by 6 bases and J by 8 bases. The CDR3 is made up of 15 amino acids. Written as DNA, the CDR3 is TGTGCCAGCAGCCAGGGACAGACGTCTATGGAGCCCCAGCATTTT. As protein: CASSQGQTSMEPQHF.

This clonotype was observed a handful of times. The chain carries TRBV7-9 and TRBJ1-2; maybe TRBD1 (5 bases). Germline V gene sequence: CDR1 SEHNR, CDR2 FQNEAQ (reference sequence). The ends were cut back, 5 bases at V and 2 bases at J, with 12 bases in the middle. The CDR3 runs to 14 residues. DNA of the CDR3: TGTGCCAGCAGCACGACAGTAGACAACTATGGCTACACCTTC. It is translated as CASSTTVDNYGYTF.

The chain joins TRBV2 to TRBJ1-5, with TRBD1 identical over 12 bases. V was pared by 7 bases and J by 5 bases, with 15 bases of the junction left unmatched. Germline assignment: CDR1 SNHLY and CDR2 FYNNEI. This CDR3 has 18 residues. The CDR3 sequence is CASKGGRDRGLLDQPQHF. CDR3 sequence (DNA): TGTGCCAGCAAAGGAGGAAGGGACAGGGGGCTTCTGGATCAGCCCCAGCATTTT.

This clonotype was recorded a few times. This chain links TRBV30 with TRBJ2-7, with 7 bases identical to TRBD1. CDR3 size: 12 residues. Losses at the gene ends were 5 bases for V and 4 bases for J; bases not matched to a gene: 5. The V gene's germline CDR1 is GTSNPN and CDR2 SVGIG (reference sequence). DNA of the CDR3: TGTGCCTGGGCAGGACAGGCATACGAGCAGTACTTC. Its translation is CAWAGQAYEQYF. The full variable domain, in which reference TRBV30 and TRBJ2-7 provide the parts outside the CDR3, is SQTIHQWPATLVQPVGSPLSLECTVEGTSNPNLYWYRQAAGRGLQLLFYSVGIGQISSEVPQNLSASRPQDRQFILSSKKLLLSDSGFYLCAWAGQAYEQYFGPGTRLTVT.

This clonotype was counted a few times. This chain uses TRBV6-1 with TRBJ2-7; 8 nucleotides match TRBD2. Looked up from germline, CDR1 is MNHNS and CDR2 is SASEGT. The V and J ends lost 6 bases and 4 bases, in that order; junction bases with no gene match: 11. The CDR3 is 15 residues long. This CDR3 is CASSPETGGSYEQYF. The DNA for the CDR3 is TGTGCCAGCAGCCCCGAGACGGGAGGGAGTTACGAGCAGTACTTC.

In its sample, this clonotype was seen a few times. The chain has TRBV30 and TRBJ2-7, with 14 bases that match TRBD2. Germline values: CDR1 GTSNPN, CDR2 SVGIG (reference sequence). The V gene end was trimmed by 5 bases and the J gene end by 8 bases; junction bases not matched to a gene: 14. This CDR3 region has 16 residues. CDR3 sequence: CAWGPGLAGVRTQQYF. CDR3 bases: TGTGCCTGGGGTCCGGGACTAGCGGGAGTAAGGACTCAGCAGTACTTC.

The chain combines TRBV20-1 with TRBJ2-2; D is ambiguous. Germline lookup yields CDR1 DFQATT and CDR2 SNEGSKA (reference sequence). Trimming took off 0 bases at V and 7 bases at J, with 15 bases between the two ends. This CDR3 is 15 amino acids long. The chain's CDR3 is CSAREGQRAIGELFF. For the CDR3, the DNA is TGCAGTGCTAGAGAAGGTCAAAGAGCGATCGGGGAGCTGTTTTTT.

V is TRBV19 and J is TRBJ2-7, with TRBD2 as a possible D gene (6 bases). CDR1 is LNHDA, CDR2 SQIVND, per germline (reference sequence). This CDR3 comprises 14 residues. Trimming pared 3 bases from V and 4 bases from J, leaving 13 bases between. As DNA, the CDR3 is TGTGCCAGTAGTATCGCGGGACGGGATTACGAGCAGTACTTC. Protein: CASSIAGRDYEQYF.

The V call is TRBV5-1, the J call TRBJ2-5; 7 positions agree with TRBD1. V was pared by 4 bases and J by 3 bases, with 3 bases of the junction left unmatched. The CDR3 consists of 13 residues. Germline loops: CDR1 SGHRS, CDR2 YFSETQ. The CDR3: CASSPGTEETQYF. As DNA, the CDR3 is TGCGCCAGCAGCCCAGGGACAGAAGAGACCCAGTACTTC.

This chain uses TRBV2 with TRBJ1-5; 9 positions agree with TRBD1. Germline values: CDR1 SNHLY, CDR2 FYNNEI. V was pared by 8 bases and J by 4 bases, with 6 bases of the junction left unmatched. This CDR3 contains 14 residues. This chain's CDR3 is CASSQGQGNQPQHF. The DNA for the CDR3 is TGTGCCAGCTCACAGGGACAGGGAAATCAGCCCCAGCATTTT. Filled out from reference TRBV2 and TRBJ1-5, the complete variable domain reads EPEVTQTPSHQVTQMGQEVILRCVPISNHLYFYWYRQILGQKVEFLVSFYNNEISEKSEIFDDQFSVERPDGSNFTLKIRSTKLEDSAMYFCASSQGQGNQPQHFGDGTRLSIL.